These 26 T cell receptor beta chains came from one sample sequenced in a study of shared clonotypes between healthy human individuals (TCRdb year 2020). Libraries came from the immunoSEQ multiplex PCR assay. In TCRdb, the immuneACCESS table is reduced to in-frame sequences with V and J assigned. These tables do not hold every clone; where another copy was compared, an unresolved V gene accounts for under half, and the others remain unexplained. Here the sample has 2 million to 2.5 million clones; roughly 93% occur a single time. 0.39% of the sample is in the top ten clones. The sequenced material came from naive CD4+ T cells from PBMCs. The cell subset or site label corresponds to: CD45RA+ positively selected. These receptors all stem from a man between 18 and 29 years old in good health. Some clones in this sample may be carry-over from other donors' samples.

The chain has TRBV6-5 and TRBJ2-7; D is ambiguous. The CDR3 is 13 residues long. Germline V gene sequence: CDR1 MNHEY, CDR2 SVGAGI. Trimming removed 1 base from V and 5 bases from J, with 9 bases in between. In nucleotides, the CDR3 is TGTGCCAGCAGTTACTTTCAGGCCAACGAGCAGTACTTC. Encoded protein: CASSYFQANEQYF.

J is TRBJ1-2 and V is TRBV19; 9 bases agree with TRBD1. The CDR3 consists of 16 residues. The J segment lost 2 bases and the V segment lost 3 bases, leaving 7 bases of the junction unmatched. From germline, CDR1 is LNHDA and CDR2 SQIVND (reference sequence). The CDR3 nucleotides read TGTGCCAGTAGTATTTACGACAGGGGGTCCAACTATGGCTACACCTTC. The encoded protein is CASSIYDRGSNYGYTF. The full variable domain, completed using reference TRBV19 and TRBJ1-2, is DGGITQSPKYLFRKEGQNVTLSCEQNLNHDAMYWYRQDPGQGLRLIYYSQIVNDFQKGDIAEGYSVSREKKESFPLTVTSAQKNPTAFYLCASSIYDRGSNYGYTFGSGTRLTVV.

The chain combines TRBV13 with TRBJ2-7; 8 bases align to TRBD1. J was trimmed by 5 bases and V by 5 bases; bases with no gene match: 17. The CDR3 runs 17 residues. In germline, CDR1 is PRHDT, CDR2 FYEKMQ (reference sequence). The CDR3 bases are TGTGCCAGCAGCCCTATATCGACAGGGGACAAGAGGAACGAGCAGTACTTC. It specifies CASSPISTGDKRNEQYF.

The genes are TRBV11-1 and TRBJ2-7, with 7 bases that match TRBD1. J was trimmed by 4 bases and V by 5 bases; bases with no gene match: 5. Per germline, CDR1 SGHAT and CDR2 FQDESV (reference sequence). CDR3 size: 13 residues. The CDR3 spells CASSPGQPYEQYF. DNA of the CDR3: TGTGCCAGCAGCCCGGGACAGCCTTACGAGCAGTACTTC.

The CDR3 spells CASSSGLAGPDVTQYF. The CDR3 coding sequence is TGTGCCAGCAGCTCGGGACTAGCGGGGCCGGATGTTACGCAGTATTTT. This rearrangement joins TRBV7-2 to TRBJ2-3; 13 bases are shared with TRBD2. Germline CDR1 and CDR2: SGHTA and FQGNSA. The V segment lost 4 bases and the J segment 8 bases; nucleotides outside the gene matches: 9. CDR3 length: 16 residues. Full variable domain (rest looked up from reference TRBV7-2 and TRBJ2-3): GAGVSQSPSNKVTEKGKDVELRCDPISGHTALYWYRQSLGQGLEFLIYFQGNSAPDKSGLPSDRFSAERTGGSVSTLTIQRTQQEDSAVYLCASSSGLAGPDVTQYFGPGTRLTVL.

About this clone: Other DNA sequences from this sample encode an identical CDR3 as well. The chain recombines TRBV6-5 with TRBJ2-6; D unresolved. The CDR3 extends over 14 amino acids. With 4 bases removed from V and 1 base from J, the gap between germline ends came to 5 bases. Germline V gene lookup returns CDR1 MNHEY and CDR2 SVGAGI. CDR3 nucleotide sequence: TGTGCCAGCAGTTTTTCTTCTGGGGCCAACGTCCTGACTTTC. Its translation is CASSFSSGANVLTF.

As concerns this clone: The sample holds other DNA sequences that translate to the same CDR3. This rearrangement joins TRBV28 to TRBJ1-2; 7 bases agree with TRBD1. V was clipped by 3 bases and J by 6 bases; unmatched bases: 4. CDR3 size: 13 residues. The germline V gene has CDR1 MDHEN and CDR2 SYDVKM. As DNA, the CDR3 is TGTGCCAGCAGTTTGGGGCAGGGGGATGGCTACACCTTC. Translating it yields CASSLGQGDGYTF.

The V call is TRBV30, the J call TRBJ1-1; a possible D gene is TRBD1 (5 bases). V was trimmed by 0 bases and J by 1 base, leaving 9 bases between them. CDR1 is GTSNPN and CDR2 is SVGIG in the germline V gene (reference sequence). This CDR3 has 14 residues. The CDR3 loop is CAWSVGRGNTEAFF. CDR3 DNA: TGTGCCTGGAGTGTTGGAAGGGGGAACACTGAAGCTTTCTTT.

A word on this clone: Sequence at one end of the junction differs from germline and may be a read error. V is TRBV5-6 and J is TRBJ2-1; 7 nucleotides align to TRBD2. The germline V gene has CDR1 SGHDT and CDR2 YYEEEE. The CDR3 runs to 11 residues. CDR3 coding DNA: TGTGCCAGCAGCTCCAGCGGGAACCAGCTCTTC. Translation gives CASSSSGNQLF. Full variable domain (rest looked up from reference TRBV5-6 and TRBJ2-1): DAGVTQSPTHLIKTRGQQVTLRCSPKSGHDTVSWYQQALGQGPQFIFQYYEEEERQRGNFPDRFSGHQFPNYSSELNVNALLLGDSALYLCASSSSGNQLFGPGTRLTVL.

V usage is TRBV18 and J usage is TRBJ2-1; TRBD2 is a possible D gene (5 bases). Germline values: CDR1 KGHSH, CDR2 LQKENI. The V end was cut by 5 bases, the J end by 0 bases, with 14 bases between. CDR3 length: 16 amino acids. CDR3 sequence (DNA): TGTGCCAGCTCAAGTTCGAGGGCCTACTCCTACAATGAGCAGTTCTTC. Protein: CASSSSRAYSYNEQFF.

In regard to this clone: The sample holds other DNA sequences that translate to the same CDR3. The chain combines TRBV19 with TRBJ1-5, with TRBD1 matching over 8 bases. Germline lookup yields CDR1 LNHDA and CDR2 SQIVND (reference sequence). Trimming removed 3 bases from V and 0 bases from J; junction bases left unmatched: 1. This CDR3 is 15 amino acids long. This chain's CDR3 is CASSIGQGSNQPQHF. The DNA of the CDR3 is TGTGCCAGTAGTATCGGACAGGGTAGCAATCAGCCCCAGCATTTT.

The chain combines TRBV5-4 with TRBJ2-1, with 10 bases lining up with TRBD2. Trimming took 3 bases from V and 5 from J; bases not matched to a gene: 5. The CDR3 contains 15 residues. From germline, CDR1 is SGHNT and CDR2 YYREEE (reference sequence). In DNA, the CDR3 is TGTGCCAGCAGCTCCACTAGCGGGAACCACAATGAGCAGTTCTTC. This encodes CASSSTSGNHNEQFF.

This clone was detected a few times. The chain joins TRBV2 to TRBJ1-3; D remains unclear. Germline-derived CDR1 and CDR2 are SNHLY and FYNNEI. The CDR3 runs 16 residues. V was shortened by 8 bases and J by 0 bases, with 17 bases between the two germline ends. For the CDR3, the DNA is TGTGCCAGCTCGCGTTCGGAGTACACCTCTGGAAACACCATATATTTT. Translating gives CASSRSEYTSGNTIYF.

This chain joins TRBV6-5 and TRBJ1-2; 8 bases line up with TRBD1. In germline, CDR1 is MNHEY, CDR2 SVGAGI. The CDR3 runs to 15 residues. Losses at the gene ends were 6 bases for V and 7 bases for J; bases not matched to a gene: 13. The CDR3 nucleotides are TGTGCCAGCAGGACTGGGACAGGAGCAATTAGTGGCTACACCTTC. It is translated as CASRTGTGAISGYTF.

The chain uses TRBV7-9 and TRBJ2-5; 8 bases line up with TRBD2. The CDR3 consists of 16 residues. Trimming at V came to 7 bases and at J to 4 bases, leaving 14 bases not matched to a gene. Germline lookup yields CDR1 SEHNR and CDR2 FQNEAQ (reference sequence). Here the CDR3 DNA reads TGTGCCAGCACCCAGCCTTCCGGGACTAGAGGAGAGACCCAGTACTTC. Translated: CASTQPSGTRGETQYF.

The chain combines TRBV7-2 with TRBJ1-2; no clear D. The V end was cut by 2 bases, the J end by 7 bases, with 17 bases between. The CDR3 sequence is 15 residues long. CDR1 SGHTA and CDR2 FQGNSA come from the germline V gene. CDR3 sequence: CASSLIAQRDRGYTF. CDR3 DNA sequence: TGTGCCAGCAGCTTAATCGCCCAACGGGATCGTGGCTACACCTTC.

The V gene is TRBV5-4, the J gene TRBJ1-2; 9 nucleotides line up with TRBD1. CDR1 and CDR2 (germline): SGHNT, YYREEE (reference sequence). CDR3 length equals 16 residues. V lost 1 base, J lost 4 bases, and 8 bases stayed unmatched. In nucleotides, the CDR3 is TGTGCCAGCAGCTTGCCGGGACAGGGAATCGGCTATGGCTACACCTTC. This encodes CASSLPGQGIGYGYTF.

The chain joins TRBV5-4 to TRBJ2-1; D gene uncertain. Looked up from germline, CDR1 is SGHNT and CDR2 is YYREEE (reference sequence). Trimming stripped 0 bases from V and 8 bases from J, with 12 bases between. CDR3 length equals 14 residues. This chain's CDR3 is CASSLGYKFHEQFF. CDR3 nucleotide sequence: TGTGCCAGCAGCTTGGGTTATAAGTTTCATGAGCAGTTCTTC.

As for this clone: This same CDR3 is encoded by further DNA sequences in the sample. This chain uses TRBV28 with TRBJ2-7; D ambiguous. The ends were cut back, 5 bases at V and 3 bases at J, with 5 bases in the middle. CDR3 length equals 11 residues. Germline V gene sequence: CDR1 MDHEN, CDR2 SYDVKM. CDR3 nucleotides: TGTGCCAGCAGTGGCCTCTACGAGCAGTACTTC. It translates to CASSGLYEQYF.

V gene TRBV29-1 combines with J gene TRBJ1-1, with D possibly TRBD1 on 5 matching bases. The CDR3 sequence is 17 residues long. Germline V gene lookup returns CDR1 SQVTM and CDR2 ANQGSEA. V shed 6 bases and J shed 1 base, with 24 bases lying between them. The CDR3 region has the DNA TGCAGCGTCCAAAGAGCGGGACGGATACCATCGAACACTGAAGCTTTCTTT. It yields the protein CSVQRAGRIPSNTEAFF. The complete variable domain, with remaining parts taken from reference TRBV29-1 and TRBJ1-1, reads SAVISQKPSRDICQRGTSLTIQCQVDSQVTMMFWYRQQPGQSLTLIATANQGSEATYESGFVIDKFPISRPNLTFSTLTVSNMSPEDSSIYLCSVQRAGRIPSNTEAFFGQGTRLTVV.

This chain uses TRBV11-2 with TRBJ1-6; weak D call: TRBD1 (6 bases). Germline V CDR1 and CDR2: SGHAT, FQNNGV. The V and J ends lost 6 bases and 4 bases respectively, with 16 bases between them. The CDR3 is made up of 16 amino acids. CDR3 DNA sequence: TGTGCCAGCAGTCTGGGGGGCCGGAGGTATAATTCACCCCTCCACTTT. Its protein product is CASSLGGRRYNSPLHF.

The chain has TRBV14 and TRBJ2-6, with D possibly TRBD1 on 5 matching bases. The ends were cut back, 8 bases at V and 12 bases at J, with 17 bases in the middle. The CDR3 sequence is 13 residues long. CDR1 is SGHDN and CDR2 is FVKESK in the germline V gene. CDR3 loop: CASGETQGSVLTF. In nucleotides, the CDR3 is TGTGCCAGCGGAGAGACCCAGGGCAGCGTCCTGACTTTC.

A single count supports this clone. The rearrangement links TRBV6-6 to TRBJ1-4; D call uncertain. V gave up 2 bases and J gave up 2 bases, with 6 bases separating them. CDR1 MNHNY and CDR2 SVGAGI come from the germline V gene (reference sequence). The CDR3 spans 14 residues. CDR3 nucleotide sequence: TGTGCCAGCAGTTACAGTTGGACTAATGAAAAACTGTTTTTT. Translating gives CASSYSWTNEKLFF.

CDR3 nucleotides: TGTGCCAGCAGACCCGGGGCACGCAATCAGCCCCAGCATTTT. It codes for CASRPGARNQPQHF. The rearrangement joins TRBV28 to TRBJ1-5, with a possible D match to TRBD1 (5 bases). The V gene lost 6 bases and the J gene lost 2 bases, with 11 bases spanning the gap. The CDR3 spans 14 residues. Germline V gives CDR1 MDHEN, CDR2 SYDVKM.

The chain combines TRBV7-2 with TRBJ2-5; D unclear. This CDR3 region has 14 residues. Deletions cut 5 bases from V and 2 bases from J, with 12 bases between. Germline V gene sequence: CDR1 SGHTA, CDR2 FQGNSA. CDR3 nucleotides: TGTGCCAGCAGCCCTAGGCTCCGGCAAGAGACCCAGTACTTC. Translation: CASSPRLRQETQYF.

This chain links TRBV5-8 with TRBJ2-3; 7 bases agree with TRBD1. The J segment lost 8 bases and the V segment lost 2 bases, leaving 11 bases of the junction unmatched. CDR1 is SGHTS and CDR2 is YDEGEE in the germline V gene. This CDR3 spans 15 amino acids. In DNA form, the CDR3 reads TGTGCCAGCAGCTTACGTGACAGGGACGCTGCTACGCAGTATTTT. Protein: CASSLRDRDAATQYF.